This T cell receptor beta chain was identified in a study of T cell responses to AZD1222 COVID-19 vaccine. Study conclusions and caveats: Seropositivity was recorded at baseline in only a handful of AZD1222 recipients. Among vaccine-associated CD4 TCRs, coverage spanned spike, with dominance at 160-218 and 743-854.

TCRdb's copy holds only in-frame clones and misses some; the assay was immunoSEQ multiplex PCR. The sample lists some 280,000 clones; 90% to 95% were seen once. Regarding this clone: The antigen is undetermined.

V lost 2 bases to trimming and J lost 7 bases, with 13 bases between them. Germline values: CDR1 SGHRS, CDR2 YFSETQ. The CDR3 consists of 15 residues. The source is an adult who received the AZD1222 COVID-19 vaccine. Material: peripheral blood, obtained 28 days after the second AZD1222 dose. The genes are TRBV5-1 and TRBJ1-6; D uncertain. CDR3 region: CASSFDPAGNSPLHF. The CDR3 DNA follows: TGCGCCAGCAGCTTTGACCCGGCAGGCAATTCACCCCTCCACTTT.